The sequence of this T cell receptor (beta chain) was determined in a study of T cells in Graves' hyperthyroidism and ophthalmopathy. This clonotype was recorded a few times. Regions amplified from RNA transcripts were the TCR beta CDR3 regions. With the HTBI primer set, the TCR CDR3 went through a first round of RT-PCR. TCRdb used MiXCR to reprocess the multiplex PCR reads, holding one entry per CDR3 protein. This sample has 400,000 to 500,000 distinct CDR3 sequences, with roughly an eighth found just once. Each diagnosis was grounded in clinical symptoms, serum thyroxine and TRAb, thyroid ultrasound, and orbital computed tomography. The V gene's germline CDR1 is DFQATT and CDR2 SNEGSKA (reference sequence). The V end lost 6 bases, the J end lost 2 bases, and 16 bases lay between the germline ends. The CDR3 has 14 amino acids.

Sequenced input: blood. This sequence was found in a woman under 30 with Graves' hyperthyroidism. V and J are TRBV20-1 and TRBJ2-5, with a possible D match to TRBD2 (7 bases). This CDR3 is CSADGRGGQETQYF. CDR3 bases: TGCAGTGCAGACGGAAGGGGGGGGCAAGAGACCCAGTACTTC.